The subject of this entry is one TCR beta chain. Measured with immunoSEQ multiplex PCR; TCRdb has only the in-frame clones, and not every one. This table holds around 300,000 clones, more than 70% found once. V was trimmed by 7 bases and J by 2 bases, leaving 9 bases between them. This CDR3 has 11 residues. CDR1 SQVTM and CDR2 ANQGSEA come from the germline V gene. The source of the sample is a study of blood T cell repertoires in COVID-19. J is TRBJ2-7 and V is TRBV29-1; the D is unclear. This TCR was recovered from a man between 25 and 39 years old with active or convalescent COVID-19. The material sequenced was peripheral blood. DNA for the CDR3: TGCAGCGCCACCGGAGCCTACGAGCAGTACTTC. Translated, it gives CSATGAYEQYF.